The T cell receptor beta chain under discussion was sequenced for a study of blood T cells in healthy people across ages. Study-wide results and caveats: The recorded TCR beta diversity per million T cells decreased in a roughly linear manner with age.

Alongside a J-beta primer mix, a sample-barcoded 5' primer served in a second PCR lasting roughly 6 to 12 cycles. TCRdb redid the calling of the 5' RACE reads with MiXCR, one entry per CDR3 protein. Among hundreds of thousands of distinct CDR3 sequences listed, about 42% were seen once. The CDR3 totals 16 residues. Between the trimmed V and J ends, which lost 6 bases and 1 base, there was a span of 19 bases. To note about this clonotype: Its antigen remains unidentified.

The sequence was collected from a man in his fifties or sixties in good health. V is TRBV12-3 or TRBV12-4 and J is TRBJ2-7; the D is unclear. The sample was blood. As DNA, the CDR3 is TGTGCCAGCAGCGCCCGGAGCCTCCAATTTTCCTACGAGCAGTACTTC. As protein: CASSARSLQFSYEQYF.